These 21 T cell receptor beta chains were all obtained from the same sample, sequenced in a study of shared clonotypes between healthy human individuals. The method was immunoSEQ multiplex PCR; TCRdb's version includes in-frame clones alone and lacks a portion of them. The data contain roughly 700,000 clones, 90% of them seen just once; the ten biggest clones take up 34%. Sequencing input: memory CD8+ T cells from PBMCs. Subset here: CD45RO+ cells pooled with CCR7-negative TemRA cells. The receptor source for this set is a young man in good health. Some clones in this sample may be carry-over from other donors' samples.

The J gene is TRBJ1-2, the V gene TRBV14; 11 nucleotides line up with TRBD1. V was clipped by 4 bases and J by 4 bases; unmatched bases: 5. This CDR3 is 15 amino acids long. CDR1 and CDR2 from the germline V gene are SGHDN and FVKESK. CDR3 amino acids: CASSLDRGRAYGYTF. CDR3 bases: TGTGCCAGCAGCCTGGACAGGGGGCGCGCCTATGGCTACACCTTC. Full variable domain (remainder filled in from reference TRBV14 and TRBJ1-2): EAGVTQFPSHSVIEKGQTVTLRCDPISGHDNLYWYRRVMGKEIKFLLHFVKESKQDESGMPNNRFLAERTGGTYSTLKVQPAELEDSGVYFCASSLDRGRAYGYTFGSGTRLTVV.

The chain joins TRBV5-1 to TRBJ2-7, with a weak D call TRBD2 (6 bases). The ends were cut back, 1 base at V and 5 bases at J, with 16 bases in the middle. Germline CDR1 reads SGHRS; CDR2 reads YFSETQ. The CDR3 has 15 amino acids. In DNA form, the CDR3 reads TGCGCCAGCAGCTTGAGCGGGCACAATGCTAACGAGCAGTACTTC. Translated: CASSLSGHNANEQYF.

V is TRBV4-2 and J is TRBJ2-7, with TRBD2 matching 12 bases. With V trimmed by 4 bases and J by 1 base, 2 bases remained unmatched. CDR1 LGHNA and CDR2 YNFKEQ come from the germline V gene. The length of the CDR3 is 15 residues. CDR3 amino acids: CASSPLAGGSYEQYF. The CDR3 coding sequence is TGTGCCAGCAGCCCCCTAGCGGGAGGGTCCTACGAGCAGTACTTC.

The rearrangement uses TRBV9 and TRBJ2-1, with D perhaps given as TRBD1 or TRBD2 (6 bases each). Germline-derived CDR1 and CDR2 are SGDLS and YYNGEE. Between the trimmed V and J ends, which lost 2 bases and 8 bases, there was a span of 26 bases. The CDR3 has 18 amino acids. CDR3 residues: CASSVATPGDNWVDEQFF. CDR3 nucleotide sequence: TGTGCCAGCAGCGTGGCCACCCCGGGGGACAACTGGGTGGATGAGCAGTTCTTC.

V and J are TRBV21-1 and TRBJ2-7; the table's D gene call, TRBD1, was not cross checked with the DNA. TRBV21-1 is flagged as a pseudogene. There are 18 residues in the CDR3. As DNA, the CDR3 is TGTGCCAGCAACTCGGGACAGGGACCCCCCTACCACACCTACGAGCAGTACTTC. As protein: CASNSGQGPPYHTYEQYF.

This clone was observed once. V and J are TRBV27 and TRBJ1-5; D not certain. Trimming cost V 6 bases and J 5 bases, with 17 bases left between them. This CDR3 spans 15 amino acids. Germline V gene data show CDR1 as MNHEY and CDR2 as SMNVEV (reference sequence). The CDR3 DNA follows: TGTGCCAGCAGCCATACCGCGGATCTGTATCAGCCCCAGCATTTT. This translates into CASSHTADLYQPQHF.

This clone was observed once. The V call is TRBV19, the J call TRBJ2-4, with D uncertain. The CDR3 is made up of 18 amino acids. With 1 base removed from V and 0 bases from J, the gap between germline ends came to 16 bases. Germline assignment: CDR1 LNHDA and CDR2 SQIVND (reference sequence). The CDR3 is CASSIVLGNRLAKNIQYF. CDR3 bases: TGTGCCAGTAGTATAGTTCTCGGCAATCGGTTAGCCAAAAACATTCAGTACTTC.

This clone was seen just once. V usage is TRBV29-1 and J usage is TRBJ2-7; TRBD1 aligns across 7 bases. This CDR3 has 13 residues. From germline, CDR1 is SQVTM and CDR2 ANQGSEA. V lost 7 bases, J lost 1 base, and 7 bases stayed unmatched. The CDR3 DNA sequence: TGCAGCGCTCGGACAGGTGCGTCCTACGAGCAGTACTTC. Protein product: CSARTGASYEQYF.

CDR3 DNA: TGTGCCAGCAGCTCCATCTCTCTGGGACAGGACGCCTACGAGCAGTACTTC. Translated: CASSSISLGQDAYEQYF. The V gene is TRBV11-2, the J gene TRBJ2-7; 8 nucleotides match TRBD1. V trimming: 4 bases; J trimming: 2 bases; junction bases outside the gene matches: 13. Germline-derived CDR1 and CDR2 are SGHAT and FQNNGV. The CDR3 sequence is 17 residues long.

V usage is TRBV27 and J usage is TRBJ1-1; D is uncertain. The V gene lost 3 bases and the J gene lost 0 bases, with 11 bases spanning the gap. CDR1 is MNHEY and CDR2 is SMNVEV in the germline V gene (reference sequence). The CDR3 runs to 15 residues. CDR3 in amino acids: CASSFSGYLNTEAFF. CDR3 coding DNA: TGTGCCAGCAGTTTCTCGGGTTATCTGAACACTGAAGCTTTCTTT.

The rearrangement joins TRBV19 to TRBJ1-5; no clear D gene. Germline lookup yields CDR1 LNHDA and CDR2 SQIVND (reference sequence). V lost 1 base, J lost 6 bases, and 7 bases lay in between. The CDR3 has 13 amino acids. Here the CDR3 reads CASSIAGLQPQHF. The CDR3 DNA sequence: TGTGCCAGTAGTATAGCCGGTCTTCAGCCCCAGCATTTT.

This chain joins TRBV13 and TRBJ1-2; 7 bases match TRBD1. CDR3 length: 15 residues. Germline loops: CDR1 PRHDT, CDR2 FYEKMQ (reference sequence). With 5 bases clipped from V and 6 bases from J, the junction kept 12 bases outside the gene matches. Here the CDR3 reads CASSPIGQGGDGYTF. The CDR3 region has the DNA TGTGCCAGCAGCCCTATAGGCCAGGGGGGAGATGGCTACACCTTC.

The chain uses TRBV27 and TRBJ2-1; D might be TRBD2 (6 bases). The germline gives CDR1 MNHEY, CDR2 SMNVEV (reference sequence). V was pared by 3 bases and J by 10 bases, with 7 bases between. This CDR3 has 11 residues. The CDR3 protein is CASSFAGEQFF. The CDR3 region has the DNA TGTGCCAGCAGTTTTGCGGGAGAGCAGTTCTTC.

Note on this clone: The sample contains more than one DNA sequence encoding this CDR3. The gene calls are TRBV11-2 and TRBJ2-1; 14 bases are a match to TRBD2. This CDR3 contains 15 residues. V was clipped by 4 bases and J by 6 bases; unmatched bases: 2. The germline CDR1 and CDR2 sequences are SGHAT and FQNNGV. The CDR3 coding sequence is TGTGCCAGCAGCTCGGGACTAGCGGGAGTCAATGAGCAGTTCTTC. Translated, it gives CASSSGLAGVNEQFF. The full variable domain, its missing parts supplied by reference TRBV11-2 and TRBJ2-1, is EAGVAQSPRYKIIEKRQSVAFWCNPISGHATLYWYQQILGQGPKLLIQFQNNGVVDDSQLPKDRFSAERLKGVDSTLKIQPAKLEDSAVYLCASSSGLAGVNEQFFGPGTRLTVL.

The rearrangement joins TRBV10-1 to TRBJ2-5; 9 positions agree with TRBD1. The CDR3 is 16 amino acids. Germline CDR1 WNHNN, CDR2 SYGVQD (reference sequence). Trimming removed 6 bases from V and 2 bases from J; junction bases left unmatched: 10. This CDR3 reads CASRHGTGRLQETQYF. For the CDR3, the DNA is TGCGCCAGCAGACACGGGACAGGGCGCCTACAAGAGACCCAGTACTTC.

The chain employs TRBV19 and TRBJ2-4; 10 bases are shared with TRBD1. V shed 7 bases, J shed 3 bases, and the junction held 9 bases outside the gene matches. This CDR3 is built from 16 residues. CDR1 and CDR2 (germline): LNHDA, SQIVND (reference sequence). CDR3 region: CASTPGQGVVKNIQYF. In DNA, the CDR3 is TGTGCCAGTACCCCAGGACAGGGGGTCGTCAAAAACATTCAGTACTTC. Full variable domain (missing parts from reference TRBV19 and TRBJ2-4): DGGITQSPKYLFRKEGQNVTLSCEQNLNHDAMYWYRQDPGQGLRLIYYSQIVNDFQKGDIAEGYSVSREKKESFPLTVTSAQKNPTAFYLCASTPGQGVVKNIQYFGAGTRLSVL.

The CDR3 DNA follows: TGTGCCAGCAGCCCCTCCGGGGCCCAGTACTTC. Encoded protein: CASSPSGAQYF. V usage is TRBV7-9 and J usage is TRBJ2-5; D may be TRBD2 (5 bases). The CDR3 totals 11 residues. The V gene lost 5 bases and the J gene lost 9 bases, with 10 bases spanning the gap. The germline CDR1 and CDR2 sequences are SEHNR and FQNEAQ (reference sequence).

The gene calls are TRBV7-9 and TRBJ1-5; tentative D call: TRBD1 (6 bases). Trimming left V 5 bases short and J 4 bases short, with 18 bases between. The germline V gene has CDR1 SEHNR and CDR2 FQNEAQ (reference sequence). This CDR3 spans 16 amino acids. The CDR3 DNA follows: TGTGCCAGCAGCCCCGAACAGGGTCCAGGGAATCAGCCCCAGCATTTT. Protein sequence: CASSPEQGPGNQPQHF.

This clone was seen just once. The chain employs TRBV29-1 and TRBJ2-1; 10 bases agree with TRBD2. V was clipped by 7 bases and J by 1 base; unmatched bases: 16. There are 18 residues in the CDR3. Per the germline V gene, CDR1 is SQVTM and CDR2 is ANQGSEA. Here the CDR3 reads CSAPITQREGQSYNEQFF. CDR3 nucleotides: TGCAGCGCCCCGATAACGCAGCGGGAGGGCCAATCCTACAATGAGCAGTTCTTC.

The V gene is TRBV9, the J gene TRBJ2-1; D is perhaps TRBD2 (6 bases). The CDR3 totals 14 residues. V was clipped by 5 bases and J by 8 bases, with 17 bases between them. Per germline, CDR1 SGDLS and CDR2 YYNGEE. CDR3 in amino acids: CASSLDTGVDEQFF. The CDR3, as DNA: TGTGCCAGCAGTCTCGACACGGGGGTGGATGAGCAGTTCTTC.

This chain joins TRBV5-1 and TRBJ2-7, with 9 nucleotides matching TRBD1. Germline trimming cut 0 bases from V and 5 bases from J; bases unmatched to any gene: 6. The CDR3 covers 15 residues. The germline CDR1 and CDR2 sequences are SGHRS and YFSETQ. CDR3 coding DNA: TGCGCCAGCAGCTTGGGGACAGGGGAAGGAAACGAGCAGTACTTC. Its translation: CASSLGTGEGNEQYF.